This entry lists 27 T cell receptor beta chains sequenced from one sample in a study of cytomegalovirus exposure and HLA in healthy donors. Primers for the PCR totalled 60 Vbeta and 13 Jbeta. Sequenced by immunoSEQ multiplex PCR; TCRdb stores in-frame clones only, minus some. This sample carries about 190,000 clones, under 85% of them seen once, and the ten largest clones take 1.5% to 2%. Material: PBMCs. All receptors derive from a woman under 30 in good health and CMV-seronegative.

The J gene is TRBJ1-5, the V gene TRBV28, with a weak D call TRBD1 (5 bases). Per the germline V gene, CDR1 is MDHEN and CDR2 is SYDVKM. Trimming stripped 8 bases from V and 3 bases from J, with 11 bases between. This CDR3 is built from 13 residues. In nucleotides, the CDR3 is TGTGCCAGCGCAGGGAAAGACAATCAGCCCCAGCATTTT. Amino acids: CASAGKDNQPQHF.

The chain carries TRBV28 and TRBJ2-7; D is unresolved. The germline CDR1 and CDR2 sequences are MDHEN and SYDVKM. The CDR3 is 12 residues long. Trimming cost V 6 bases and J 2 bases, with 8 bases left between them. CDR3 residues: CASRRETYEQYF. CDR3 bases: TGTGCCAGCAGAAGAGAAACCTACGAGCAGTACTTC. The whole variable domain, remainder taken from reference TRBV28 and TRBJ2-7, is DVKVTQSSRYLVKRTGEKVFLECVQDMDHENMFWYRQDPGLGLRLIYFSYDVKMKEKGDIPEGYSVSREKKERFSLILESASTNQTSMYLCASRRETYEQYFGPGTRLTVT.

The rearrangement joins TRBV11-2 to TRBJ2-1, with D perhaps TRBD2 (6 bases). The CDR3 extends over 15 amino acids. V was clipped by 4 bases and J by 6 bases, with 16 bases between them. Germline V gene data show CDR1 as SGHAT and CDR2 as FQNNGV. The CDR3 DNA is TGTGCCAGCAGCTGGGGGACGGCGGGGATCAATGAGCAGTTCTTC. This gives the protein CASSWGTAGINEQFF.

The V call is TRBV4-2, the J call TRBJ2-7; 13 nucleotides match TRBD2. CDR1 and CDR2 from the germline V gene are LGHNA and YNFKEQ. V was clipped by 0 bases and J by 6 bases; unmatched bases: 5. The CDR3 consists of 16 residues. Written as DNA, the CDR3 is TGTGCCAGCAGCCAAGAACTAGCGGGAGGGCCTTTCGAGCAGTACTTC. Encoded protein: CASSQELAGGPFEQYF.

The J gene is TRBJ1-6, the V gene TRBV5-1; no firm D call. The CDR3 totals 16 residues. CDR1 and CDR2 from the germline V gene are SGHRS and YFSETQ. The V and J ends lost 0 bases and 4 bases respectively, with 11 bases between them. The DNA for the CDR3 is TGCGCCAGCAGCTTGGTATCGTCAGGTTATAATTCACCCCTCCACTTT. Translating gives CASSLVSSGYNSPLHF.

The J gene is TRBJ1-2, the V gene TRBV6-1; 10 bases are shared with TRBD1. CDR3 length equals 15 residues. Losses at the gene ends were 6 bases for V and 1 base for J; bases not matched to a gene: 5. Germline V gene sequence: CDR1 MNHNS, CDR2 SASEGT. DNA for the CDR3: TGTGCCAGCAGGACAGGGGGCGCCGATAACTATGGCTACACCTTC. Its translation is CASRTGGADNYGYTF.

This clone appeared a few times. The chain uses TRBV7-9 and TRBJ1-1; D possibly corresponds to TRBD1 (6 bases). CDR3 length equals 11 residues. In germline, CDR1 is SEHNR, CDR2 FQNEAQ (reference sequence). Trimming stripped 5 bases from V and 10 bases from J, with 11 bases between. The CDR3 sequence is CASSDEGVAFF. The CDR3 DNA follows: TGTGCCAGCAGCGACGAGGGGGTAGCTTTCTTT.

The V call is TRBV5-6, the J call TRBJ2-1; the match to TRBD2 covers 10 bases. The CDR3 totals 15 residues. Losses at the gene ends were 2 bases for V and 6 bases for J; bases not matched to a gene: 5. CDR1 SGHDT and CDR2 YYEEEE come from the germline V gene. The CDR3: CASSFIAGGLNEQFF. Here the CDR3 DNA reads TGTGCCAGCAGCTTCATAGCGGGAGGACTCAATGAGCAGTTCTTC.

The J gene is TRBJ1-5, the V gene TRBV5-3; the match to TRBD1 covers 8 bases. TRBV5-3 is sorted into the ORF group, with uncertain function. This CDR3 contains 14 residues. Germline trimming cut 3 bases from V and 3 bases from J; bases unmatched to any gene: 2. The CDR3 protein is CARSSGGNNQPQHF. The CDR3 nucleotides read TGTGCCAGAAGCTCAGGGGGCAACAATCAGCCCCAGCATTTT.

The sample holds one count of this clone. The sample has other DNA sequences that encode this CDR3 too. This sequence joins TRBV6-6 and TRBJ1-5; D call uncertain. In germline, CDR1 is MNHNY, CDR2 SVGAGI (reference sequence). Between the trimmed V and J ends, which lost 5 bases and 4 bases, there was a span of 6 bases. This CDR3 contains 12 residues. The DNA of the CDR3 is TGTGCCAGCAGTCACAGAAATCAGCCCCAGCATTTT. It specifies CASSHRNQPQHF.

V usage is TRBV9 and J usage is TRBJ2-1, with 8 bases lining up with TRBD2. From germline, CDR1 is SGDLS and CDR2 YYNGEE. The V segment lost 0 bases and the J segment 7 bases; nucleotides outside the gene matches: 15. This CDR3 comprises 18 residues. CDR3 sequence: CASSVAMVAGPSGNEQFF. The DNA of the CDR3 is TGTGCCAGCAGCGTAGCGATGGTAGCGGGGCCTAGTGGGAATGAGCAGTTCTTC.

This clone showed up just a few times. J is TRBJ2-7 and V is TRBV4-1; the match to TRBD2 covers 11 bases. J was trimmed by 5 bases and V by 0 bases; bases with no gene match: 9. This CDR3 spans 17 amino acids. The germline gives CDR1 MGHRA, CDR2 YSYEKL. As DNA, the CDR3 is TGCGCCAGCAGCCAAGAAGTCGAACTAGCGGGAGCCCACGAGCAGTACTTC. Translated, it gives CASSQEVELAGAHEQYF.

The chain has TRBV19 and TRBJ1-2; 7 bases line up with TRBD1. This CDR3 spans 16 amino acids. V shed 5 bases, J shed 4 bases, and the junction held 13 bases outside the gene matches. Germline-derived CDR1 and CDR2 are LNHDA and SQIVND (reference sequence). The CDR3 reads CASSFGANRDSYGYTF. The CDR3 DNA sequence: TGTGCCAGTAGTTTTGGAGCTAACCGGGACAGCTATGGCTACACCTTC.

The chain couples TRBV7-9 to TRBJ1-1, with D maybe TRBD1 (6 bases). This CDR3 has 17 amino acids. Deletions cut 6 bases from V and 0 bases from J, with 20 bases between. Germline loops: CDR1 SEHNR, CDR2 FQNEAQ (reference sequence). CDR3 in amino acids: CASSWNREISMNTEAFF. The CDR3 region has the DNA TGTGCCAGCAGTTGGAACAGGGAGATCTCCATGAACACTGAAGCTTTCTTT. Full variable domain (remainder filled in from reference TRBV7-9 and TRBJ1-1): DTGVSQNPRHKITKRGQNVTFRCDPISEHNRLYWYRQTLGQGPEFLTYFQNEAQLEKSRLLSDRFSAERPKGSFSTLEIQRTEQGDSAMYLCASSWNREISMNTEAFFGQGTRLTVV.

The chain joins TRBV19 to TRBJ1-1, with 10 positions matching TRBD1. V shed 7 bases, J shed 7 bases, and the junction held 15 bases outside the gene matches. Germline CDR1 reads LNHDA; CDR2 reads SQIVND (reference sequence). The length of the CDR3 is 16 residues. CDR3 sequence reads: CASTYFTTGGANEAFF. CDR3 coding DNA: TGTGCCAGTACCTACTTCACGACAGGGGGCGCGAATGAAGCTTTCTTT.

The chain joins TRBV4-1 to TRBJ1-1; weak D call: TRBD1 (6 bases). V was pared by 1 base and J by 2 bases, with 8 bases between. In germline, CDR1 is MGHRA, CDR2 YSYEKL. The CDR3 spans 14 residues. The chain's CDR3 is CASSQGDINTEAFF. The CDR3 DNA reads TGCGCCAGCAGCCAAGGGGACATCAACACTGAAGCTTTCTTT.

This clone was seen more than once but under ten times. This chain links TRBV4-1 with TRBJ1-5; D call uncertain. The germline CDR1 and CDR2 sequences are MGHRA and YSYEKL. V lost 4 bases and J 5 bases, leaving 9 bases between the germline ends. The CDR3 has 13 amino acids. In DNA, the CDR3 is TGCGCCAGCAGCCTGGCAGTCTATCAGCCCCAGCATTTT. It encodes CASSLAVYQPQHF.

The CDR3 loop reads CASSLRAGQGASTEAFF. The CDR3 DNA follows: TGTGCCAGCAGTTTAAGGGCAGGCCAGGGGGCAAGCACTGAAGCTTTCTTT. V gene TRBV28 combines with J gene TRBJ1-1; 8 bases fit TRBD1. Unmatched junction bases numbered 12, after V lost 2 bases and J lost 4 bases. CDR1 is MDHEN and CDR2 is SYDVKM in the germline V gene. CDR3 length: 17 amino acids.

Only a few counts were recorded for this clone. A junction boundary mismatches the germline segment, possibly from a read error. This chain links TRBV7-9 with TRBJ1-4; D may be TRBD1 (6 bases). The CDR3 is made up of 14 amino acids. In germline, CDR1 is SEHNR, CDR2 FQNEAQ (reference sequence). The CDR3 DNA is TGTTCCAGCAGTCCCGGACAGACTAATGAAAAACTGTTTTTT. This encodes CSSSPGQTNEKLFF.

The chain joins TRBV5-4 to TRBJ2-7; 7 nucleotides align to TRBD2. The CDR3 has 13 residues. The J segment lost 6 bases and the V segment lost 0 bases, leaving 3 bases of the junction unmatched. CDR1 and CDR2 (germline): SGHNT, YYREEE (reference sequence). The CDR3 DNA sequence: TGTGCCAGCAGCTTGGAACTAGCGAGCGAGCAGTACTTC. Protein sequence: CASSLELASEQYF.

The rearrangement links TRBV5-4 to TRBJ2-7, with D possibly TRBD1 on 5 matching bases. The germline gives CDR1 SGHNT, CDR2 YYREEE (reference sequence). Trimming cost V 2 bases and J 3 bases, with 15 bases left between them. This CDR3 is 15 amino acids long. As DNA, the CDR3 is TGTGCCAGCAGCTTTGGGCAGGGTCAAGTCTACGAGCAGTACTTC. This translates into CASSFGQGQVYEQYF.

V and J are TRBV7-2 and TRBJ1-1; 9 positions match TRBD1. J lost 8 bases, V lost 4 bases, and 17 bases had no gene match. The CDR3 runs to 17 residues. From germline, CDR1 is SGHTA and CDR2 FQGNSA. The CDR3 reads CASSSFRDREVGLEAFF. CDR3 nucleotide sequence: TGTGCCAGCAGCTCCTTCCGGGACAGGGAGGTCGGATTAGAAGCTTTCTTT.

V usage is TRBV5-6 and J usage is TRBJ1-1, with 9 bases lining up with TRBD1. Germline assignment: CDR1 SGHDT and CDR2 YYEEEE. The CDR3 is 16 residues long. V shed 5 bases, J shed 2 bases, and the junction held 10 bases outside the gene matches. The CDR3 DNA sequence: TGTGCCAGCAGGTCAGGACAGGGGTCTGGAAACACTGAAGCTTTCTTT. Protein sequence: CASRSGQGSGNTEAFF.

This chain links TRBV18 with TRBJ2-2; 9 bases match TRBD2. This CDR3 contains 17 residues. CDR1 and CDR2 from the germline V gene are KGHSH and LQKENI. V lost 1 base and J lost 2; bases outside the gene matches: 5. CDR3 residues: CASSPRGSGGNTGELFF. Written as DNA, the CDR3 is TGTGCCAGCTCACCACGAGGTAGCGGGGGCAACACCGGGGAGCTGTTTTTT.

CDR3 nucleotide sequence: TGTGCCAGCTCGACGGGACTCTTCACAGATACGCAGTATTTT. This translates into CASSTGLFTDTQYF. V usage is TRBV18 and J usage is TRBJ2-3, with D tentatively TRBD2 (6 bases). The CDR3 length is 14 residues. Trimming shortened V by 6 bases and J by 2 bases, and 12 bases separated the two germline ends. Germline V gene data show CDR1 as KGHSH and CDR2 as LQKENI.

V usage is TRBV27 and J usage is TRBJ2-5; unclear D gene. This CDR3 contains 13 residues. V was pared by 6 bases and J by 5 bases, with 13 bases between. Germline V gene lookup returns CDR1 MNHEY and CDR2 SMNVEV (reference sequence). The CDR3 bases are TGTGCCAGCAGGGCAAAACAGTTTGAGACCCAGTACTTC. Its protein is CASRAKQFETQYF.

The chain employs TRBV20-1 and TRBJ1-1; no reliable D call. The germline gives CDR1 DFQATT, CDR2 SNEGSKA (reference sequence). This CDR3 has 11 residues. CDR3 nucleotides: TGCAGCCGAGAGGGGAACACTGAAGCTTTCTTT. It specifies CSREGNTEAFF.